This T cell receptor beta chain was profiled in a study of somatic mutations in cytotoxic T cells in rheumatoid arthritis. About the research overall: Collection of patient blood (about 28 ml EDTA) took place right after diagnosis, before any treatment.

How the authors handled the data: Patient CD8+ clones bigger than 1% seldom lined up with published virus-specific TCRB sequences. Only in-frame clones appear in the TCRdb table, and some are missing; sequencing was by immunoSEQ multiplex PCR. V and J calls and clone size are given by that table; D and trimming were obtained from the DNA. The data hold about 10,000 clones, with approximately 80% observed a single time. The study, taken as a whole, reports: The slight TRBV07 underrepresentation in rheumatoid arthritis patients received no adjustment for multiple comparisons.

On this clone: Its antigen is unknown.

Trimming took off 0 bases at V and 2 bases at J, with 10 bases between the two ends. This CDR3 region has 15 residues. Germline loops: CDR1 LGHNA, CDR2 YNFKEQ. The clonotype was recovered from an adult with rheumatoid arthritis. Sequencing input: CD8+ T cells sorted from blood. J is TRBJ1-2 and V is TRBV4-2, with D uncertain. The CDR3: CASSQDLRGNYGYTF. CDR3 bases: TGTGCCAGCAGCCAAGATCTACGAGGGAACTATGGCTACACCTTC.